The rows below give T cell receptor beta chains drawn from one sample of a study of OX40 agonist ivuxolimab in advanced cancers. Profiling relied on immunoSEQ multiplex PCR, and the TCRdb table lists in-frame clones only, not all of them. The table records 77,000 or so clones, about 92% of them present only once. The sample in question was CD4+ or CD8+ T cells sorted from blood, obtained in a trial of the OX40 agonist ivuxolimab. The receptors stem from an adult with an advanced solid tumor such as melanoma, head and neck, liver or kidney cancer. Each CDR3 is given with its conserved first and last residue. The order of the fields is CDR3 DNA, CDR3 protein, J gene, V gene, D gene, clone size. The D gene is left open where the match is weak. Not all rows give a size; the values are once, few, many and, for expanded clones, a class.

TGTGCCAGCACCGACCCCACACGAAAGAACACTGAAGCTTTCTTT,CASTDPTRKNTEAFF,TRBJ1-1,TRBV6-6,NA,NA
TGTGCCAGCAGCTCACAACGGGGAGATACGCAGTATTTT,CASSSQRGDTQYF,TRBJ2-3,TRBV7-2,NA,NA
TGTGCCACCAGCACCCCTCGACCCGGGAAAGAGACCCAGTACTTC,CATSTPRPGKETQYF,TRBJ2-5,TRBV15,NA,NA
TGTGCCTGGACAGGGGGAGTTCCAGAGACCCAGTACTTC,CAWTGGVPETQYF,TRBJ2-5,TRBV30,TRBD1,NA
TGTGCCAGCAGCTTAGTCGGGGGGGGACCGGAGACCCAGTACTTC,CASSLVGGGPETQYF,TRBJ2-5,TRBV7-2,TRBD2,NA
TGCGCCAGCAGCTTGGACCACACTGAAGCTTTCTTT,CASSLDHTEAFF,TRBJ1-1,TRBV5-1,NA,NA
TGTGCCAGCACAGCGTCGGGGGCAAGTACGCAGTATTTT,CASTASGASTQYF,TRBJ2-3,TRBV9,NA,NA
TGTGCCAGTTCCACCACTATAAGGGGGGAGCTGTTTTTT,CASSTTIRGELFF,TRBJ2-2,TRBV19,NA,NA
TGTGCCAGCAGTACCCGACAGGGTTTCACAGATACGCAGTATTTT,CASSTRQGFTDTQYF,TRBJ2-3,TRBV2,TRBD1,NA
TGTGCCAGCAGCTTAGGGCCCAACTATGGCTACACCTTC,CASSLGPNYGYTF,TRBJ1-2,TRBV7-2,NA,NA
TGTGCCAGCAGCTGGGACGGGGGGGCCCTAGTTACGCAGTATTTT,CASSWDGGALVTQYF,TRBJ2-3,TRBV7-2,TRBD2,NA
TGTGCCAGCAGCCGGGCCCAGGTCGGGACTGAAGCTTTCTTT,CASSRAQVGTEAFF,TRBJ1-1,TRBV6-1,NA,NA
TGTGCCAGCAGTTTATGGGGGGAGGGCCTTTACGAGCAGTACTTC,CASSLWGEGLYEQYF,TRBJ2-7,TRBV28,TRBD2,NA
TGCGCCAGCAGCTTGGCGGAACCGTCGGAGCTGTTTTTT,CASSLAEPSELFF,TRBJ2-2,TRBV5-1,NA,NA
TGTGCCAGCAGCCAAGGGCGGACTAGCGGGCTTGGTTTCCAAGAGACCCAGTACTTC,CASSQGRTSGLGFQETQYF,TRBJ2-5,TRBV5-4,TRBD2,once
TGCGCCAGCAGCCTCAGACAGGGGGCTCCGTTGGACACTGAAGCTTTCTTT,CASSLRQGAPLDTEAFF,TRBJ1-1,TRBV5-1,TRBD1,NA
TGTGCCAGTAGTATAAAGGGACACGAGCAGTACTTC,CASSIKGHEQYF,TRBJ2-7,TRBV19,NA,few
TGTGCCAGCAGCGAGTACAGGGGGCGGGGCACTGAAGCTTTCTTT,CASSEYRGRGTEAFF,TRBJ1-1,TRBV7-2,TRBD1,NA
TGTGCCAGCAGCTTAGGGCTAGCGGGGAATGAGCAGTTCTTC,CASSLGLAGNEQFF,TRBJ2-1,TRBV7-2,TRBD2,NA
TGTGCCAGCAGTTATGGCCAAGAGACCCAGTACTTC,CASSYGQETQYF,TRBJ2-5,TRBV6-6,NA,NA
TGTGCCTGGAGTGTCAGCAGCTATGGCTACACCTTC,CAWSVSSYGYTF,TRBJ1-2,TRBV30,NA,NA
TGTGCCAGCAGTTCAGGACTGAACACCGGGGAGCTGTTTTTT,CASSSGLNTGELFF,TRBJ2-2,TRBV5-8,NA,NA
TGTGCCAGTAGTAGGGACGGCACCTACGAGCAGTACTTC,CASSRDGTYEQYF,TRBJ2-7,TRBV19,NA,NA
TGCGCCAGCAGCTTGGGGGCGGAGGGCACCGGGGAGCTGTTTTTT,CASSLGAEGTGELFF,TRBJ2-2,TRBV5-1,NA,few
TGTGCCAGCAGCTTAGGGTTAACTGGAGACCACGAGCAGTACTTC,CASSLGLTGDHEQYF,TRBJ2-7,TRBV11-3,NA,NA
TGTGCCAGCTCACCACCGGGACTAGCGGGAGAGACCCAGTACTTC,CASSPPGLAGETQYF,TRBJ2-5,TRBV18,TRBD2,NA
TGCGCCAGCAGTCCAGGGGAGGATGGCTACACCTTC,CASSPGEDGYTF,TRBJ1-2,TRBV5-1,NA,NA
TGCGCCAGCAGCTTGGCCGGCGGGATTAGCTCCTACAATGAGCAGTTCTTC,CASSLAGGISSYNEQFF,TRBJ2-1,TRBV5-1,NA,NA
TGTGCCAGCAGTCTATATATCCCCACCATCAGGGGTGGATATGGCTACACCTTC,CASSLYIPTIRGGYGYTF,TRBJ1-2,TRBV28,NA,NA
TGTGCCTGGAGTTCAACTAGCGGGGGGTATGAGCAGTTCTTC,CAWSSTSGGYEQFF,TRBJ2-1,TRBV30,TRBD2,NA
TGTGCCAGTACAAAGGGTATTAATTCACCCCTCCACTTT,CASTKGINSPLHF,TRBJ1-6,TRBV19,NA,few
TGCGCCAGCAGCGCTTTGGGCGCAGGGGGGCTATCCTACGAGCAGTACTTC,CASSALGAGGLSYEQYF,TRBJ2-7,TRBV5-1,NA,NA
TGTGCCAGCAGCTCTGGACAGGGTACTTCCTATGGCTACACCTTC,CASSSGQGTSYGYTF,TRBJ1-2,TRBV11-1,TRBD1,NA
TGTGCCAGCAGCCCCCGGGCCACGGGGTTCCAAGAGACCCAGTACTTC,CASSPRATGFQETQYF,TRBJ2-5,TRBV6-6,NA,once
TGCGCCAGCAGCCCCATGGGGGCGGGAGGGAGGGGCAATGAGCAGTTCTTC,CASSPMGAGGRGNEQFF,TRBJ2-1,TRBV4-1,TRBD2,NA
TGTGCCAGCTCATCTAGGGAGGACACTGAAGCTTTCTTT,CASSSREDTEAFF,TRBJ1-1,TRBV18,NA,NA
TGTGCCAGCAGCTTAGTACCTGGAAACACCATATATTTT,CASSLVPGNTIYF,TRBJ1-3,TRBV7-2,NA,once
TGCGCCAGCAGCCTCGCGAGGGGATACAATGAGCAGTTCTTC,CASSLARGYNEQFF,TRBJ2-1,TRBV10-2,NA,NA
TGTGCCAGCAGACAGGGGGTTGAGCAGTTCTTC,CASRQGVEQFF,TRBJ2-1,TRBV6-5,TRBD1,once
TGTGCCAGCAGTTACGGCCGGAACACAGATACGCAGTATTTT,CASSYGRNTDTQYF,TRBJ2-3,TRBV6-6,NA,NA
TGCGCCAGCAGCCCGGGGGGACTTGGCACAGATACGCAGTATTTT,CASSPGGLGTDTQYF,TRBJ2-3,TRBV5-1,TRBD2,NA
TGTGCCAGCTCACCACTTCAGGGGGTCTCCTACAATGAGCAGTTCTTC,CASSPLQGVSYNEQFF,TRBJ2-1,TRBV18,TRBD1,NA